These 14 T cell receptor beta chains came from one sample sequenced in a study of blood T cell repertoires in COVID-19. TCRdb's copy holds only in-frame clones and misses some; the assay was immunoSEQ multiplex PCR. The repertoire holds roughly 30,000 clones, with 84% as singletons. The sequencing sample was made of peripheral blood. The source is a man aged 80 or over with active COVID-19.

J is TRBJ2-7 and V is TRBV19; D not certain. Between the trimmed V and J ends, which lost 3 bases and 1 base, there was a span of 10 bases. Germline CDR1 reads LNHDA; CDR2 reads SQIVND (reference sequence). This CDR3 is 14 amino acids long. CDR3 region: CASSIAGTSYEQYF. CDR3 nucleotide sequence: TGTGCCAGTAGTATCGCAGGAACTTCCTACGAGCAGTACTTC.

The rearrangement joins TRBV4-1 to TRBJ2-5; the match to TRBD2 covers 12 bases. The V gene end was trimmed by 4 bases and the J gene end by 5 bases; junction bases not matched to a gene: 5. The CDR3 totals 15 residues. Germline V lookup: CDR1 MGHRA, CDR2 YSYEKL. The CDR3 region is CASSPGLAGPETQYF. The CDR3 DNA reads TGCGCCAGCAGCCCGGGACTAGCGGGCCCGGAGACCCAGTACTTC.

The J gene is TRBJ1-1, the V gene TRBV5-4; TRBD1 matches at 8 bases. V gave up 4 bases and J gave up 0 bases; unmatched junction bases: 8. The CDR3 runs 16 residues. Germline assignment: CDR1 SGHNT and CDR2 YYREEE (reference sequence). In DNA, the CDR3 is TGTGCCAGCAGCGGTGGGTGGACAGGGCTGAACACTGAAGCTTTCTTT. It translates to CASSGGWTGLNTEAFF. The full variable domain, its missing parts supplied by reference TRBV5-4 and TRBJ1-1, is ETGVTQSPTHLIKTRGQQVTLRCSSQSGHNTVSWYQQALGQGPQFIFQYYREEENGRGNFPPRFSGLQFPNYSSELNVNALELDDSALYLCASSGGWTGLNTEAFFGQGTRLTVV.

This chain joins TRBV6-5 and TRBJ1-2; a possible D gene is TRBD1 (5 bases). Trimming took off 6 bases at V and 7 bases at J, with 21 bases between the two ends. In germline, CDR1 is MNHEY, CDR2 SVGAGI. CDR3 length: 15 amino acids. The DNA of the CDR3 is TGTGCCAGCAGCCAATCCCGGGGGGGAGGAGGTGGCTACACCTTC. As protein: CASSQSRGGGGGYTF.

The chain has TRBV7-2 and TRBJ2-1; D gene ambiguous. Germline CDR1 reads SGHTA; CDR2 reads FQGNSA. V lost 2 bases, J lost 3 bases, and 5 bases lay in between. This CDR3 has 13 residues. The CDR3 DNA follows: TGTGCCAGCAGCTTAAACAGCTACAATGAGCAGTTCTTC. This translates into CASSLNSYNEQFF.

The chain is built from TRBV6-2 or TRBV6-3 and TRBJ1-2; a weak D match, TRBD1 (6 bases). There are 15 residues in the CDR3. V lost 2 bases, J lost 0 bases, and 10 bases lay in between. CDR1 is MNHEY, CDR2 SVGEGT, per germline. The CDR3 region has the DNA TGTGCCAGCAGTTACCGGGGGGCCGCTAACTATGGCTACACCTTC. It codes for CASSYRGAANYGYTF.

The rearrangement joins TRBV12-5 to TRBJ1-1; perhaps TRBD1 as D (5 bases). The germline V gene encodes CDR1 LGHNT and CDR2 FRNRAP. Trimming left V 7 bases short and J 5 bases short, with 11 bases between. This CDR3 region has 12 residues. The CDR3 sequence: CASVPPGTEAFF. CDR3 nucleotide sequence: TGTGCTAGTGTTCCCCCAGGGACTGAAGCTTTCTTT.

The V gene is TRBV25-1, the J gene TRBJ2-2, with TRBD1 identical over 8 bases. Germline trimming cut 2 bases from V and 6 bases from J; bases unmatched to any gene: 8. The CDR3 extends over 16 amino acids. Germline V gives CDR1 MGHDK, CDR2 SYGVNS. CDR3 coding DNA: TGTGCCAGCAGTGAACAGGGGGCGCGGAAGGCCGGGGAGCTGTTTTTT. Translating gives CASSEQGARKAGELFF.

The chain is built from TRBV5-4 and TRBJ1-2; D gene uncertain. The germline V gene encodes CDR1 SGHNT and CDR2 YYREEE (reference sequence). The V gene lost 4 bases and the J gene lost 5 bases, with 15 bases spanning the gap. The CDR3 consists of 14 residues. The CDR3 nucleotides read TGTGCCAGCAGCCCGACTCGAACCCTTTATGGCTACACCTTC. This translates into CASSPTRTLYGYTF. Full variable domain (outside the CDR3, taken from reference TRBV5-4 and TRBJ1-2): ETGVTQSPTHLIKTRGQQVTLRCSSQSGHNTVSWYQQALGQGPQFIFQYYREEENGRGNFPPRFSGLQFPNYSSELNVNALELDDSALYLCASSPTRTLYGYTFGSGTRLTVV.

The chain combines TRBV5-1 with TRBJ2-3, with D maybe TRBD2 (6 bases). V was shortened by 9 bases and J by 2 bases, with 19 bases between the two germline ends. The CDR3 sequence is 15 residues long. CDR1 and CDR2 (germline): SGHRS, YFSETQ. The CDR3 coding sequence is TGCGCCATTGACGGGGGTCCCCGTTACACAGATACGCAGTATTTT. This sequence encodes CAIDGGPRYTDTQYF.

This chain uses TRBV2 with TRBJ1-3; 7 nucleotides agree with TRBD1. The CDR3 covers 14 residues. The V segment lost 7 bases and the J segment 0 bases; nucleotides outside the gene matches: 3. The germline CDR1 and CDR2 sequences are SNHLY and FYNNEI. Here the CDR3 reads CASTRDSSGNTIYF. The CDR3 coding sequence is TGTGCCAGCACGCGGGACAGCTCTGGAAACACCATATATTTT.

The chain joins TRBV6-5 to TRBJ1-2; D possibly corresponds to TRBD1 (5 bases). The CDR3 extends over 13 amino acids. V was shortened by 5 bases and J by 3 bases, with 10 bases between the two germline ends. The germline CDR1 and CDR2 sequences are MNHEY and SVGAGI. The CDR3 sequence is CASSRGRDYGYTF. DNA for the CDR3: TGTGCCAGCAGTAGGGGTCGGGACTATGGCTACACCTTC.

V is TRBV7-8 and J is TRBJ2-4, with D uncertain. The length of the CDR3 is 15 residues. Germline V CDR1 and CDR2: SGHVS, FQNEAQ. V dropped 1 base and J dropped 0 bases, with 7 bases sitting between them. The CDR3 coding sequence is TGTGCCAGCAGCTTAGGACAAGTAGCCAAAAACATTCAGTACTTC. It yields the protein CASSLGQVAKNIQYF.

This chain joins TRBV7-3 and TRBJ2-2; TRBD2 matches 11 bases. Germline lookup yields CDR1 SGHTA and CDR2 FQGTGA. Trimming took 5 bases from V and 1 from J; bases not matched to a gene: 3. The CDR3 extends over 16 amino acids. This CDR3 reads CASSATSGVNTGELFF. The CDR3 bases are TGTGCCAGCAGCGCGACTAGCGGGGTGAACACCGGGGAGCTGTTTTTT.